The 32 T cell receptor beta chains below all came from one sample that was sequenced in a study of cytomegalovirus exposure and HLA in healthy donors. In the PCR, 60 Vbeta and 13 Jbeta primers were used. Data came from immunoSEQ multiplex PCR; TCRdb stores just in-frame clones and leaves some out. The data show over 150,000 clones, with 80% seen just once and over 5% held by the top ten. The source material was PBMCs. The receptors originated from a woman in her thirties or forties in good health and CMV-seropositive.

The V and J genes are TRBV13 and TRBJ2-4, with 9 bases that match TRBD1. Germline V gene lookup returns CDR1 PRHDT and CDR2 FYEKMQ (reference sequence). V lost 4 bases to trimming and J lost 8 bases; unmatched junction nucleotides: 9. The CDR3 is 15 amino acids. The CDR3 DNA reads as TGTGCCAGCAGCTCTCTGAGACAGGGGGGCCACATTCAGTACTTC. Translated, it gives CASSSLRQGGHIQYF.

This chain uses TRBV27 with TRBJ1-5; D gene uncertain. Germline lookup yields CDR1 MNHEY and CDR2 SMNVEV (reference sequence). This CDR3 region has 15 residues. V lost 7 bases and J lost 0, with 13 bases in between. The CDR3 bases are TGTGCCAGCATAGTGTCAGCGGGTAGCAATCAGCCCCAGCATTTT. This sequence encodes CASIVSAGSNQPQHF.

This chain links TRBV29-1 with TRBJ2-1, with D possibly matching TRBD2 (7 bases). V lost 4 bases, J lost 4 bases, and 11 bases lay in between. This CDR3 has 13 residues. CDR1 and CDR2 from the germline V gene are SQVTM and ANQGSEA. CDR3 protein: CSVARGGYNEQFF. The CDR3 DNA reads as TGCAGCGTTGCCAGGGGAGGGTACAATGAGCAGTTCTTC.

This clone was counted a single time. The chain recombines TRBV2 with TRBJ2-1, with TRBD1 matching 10 bases. J lost 6 bases, V lost 7 bases, and 9 bases had no gene match. The CDR3 contains 15 residues. Per germline, CDR1 SNHLY and CDR2 FYNNEI. CDR3 sequence reads: CASTFGTGVPNEQFF. The CDR3 region has the DNA TGTGCCAGCACTTTCGGGACAGGGGTCCCCAATGAGCAGTTCTTC.

A few counts support this clone. The V call is TRBV6-6, the J call TRBJ1-5, with D unresolved. Per the germline V gene, CDR1 is MNHNY and CDR2 is SVGAGI (reference sequence). Between the trimmed V and J ends, which lost 2 bases and 1 base, there was a span of 12 bases. The length of the CDR3 is 16 residues. The CDR3 spells CASSYREGQSNQPQHF. DNA for the CDR3: TGTGCCAGCAGTTACAGGGAGGGCCAAAGCAATCAGCCCCAGCATTTT.

The CDR3 protein is CASSLSSQGAGKLFF. CDR3 coding DNA: TGTGCCAGCAGTTTATCGAGCCAGGGGGCCGGAAAACTGTTTTTT. The rearrangement links TRBV27 to TRBJ1-4; 8 bases map to TRBD1. CDR1 is MNHEY, CDR2 SMNVEV, per germline (reference sequence). This CDR3 is 15 amino acids long. The V gene end was trimmed by 0 bases and the J gene end by 10 bases; junction bases not matched to a gene: 7.

This clone showed up just a few times. The genes are TRBV30 and TRBJ1-2; D not resolved. The CDR3 covers 13 residues. Germline CDR1 GTSNPN, CDR2 SVGIG (reference sequence). V was cut by 5 bases and J by 0 bases, with 10 bases left in between. CDR3 protein: CAWGQRTNYGYTF. The CDR3 DNA follows: TGTGCCTGGGGTCAGAGGACTAACTATGGCTACACCTTC. The whole variable domain, filled in from reference TRBV30 and TRBJ1-2, reads SQTIHQWPATLVQPVGSPLSLECTVEGTSNPNLYWYRQAAGRGLQLLFYSVGIGQISSEVPQNLSASRPQDRQFILSSKKLLLSDSGFYLCAWGQRTNYGYTFGSGTRLTVV.

This clone was counted only a few times. The rearrangement links TRBV19 to TRBJ1-4; 7 nucleotides line up with TRBD1. The CDR3 has 13 residues. V lost 7 bases and J lost 10; bases outside the gene matches: 9. Germline CDR1 is LNHDA and CDR2 is SQIVND (reference sequence). The CDR3 DNA reads as TGTGCCAGTACGGGACAGCTGTCGGCAAAACTGTTTTTT. It is translated as CASTGQLSAKLFF.

The chain couples TRBV2 to TRBJ2-5, with 12 bases matching TRBD2. CDR1 SNHLY and CDR2 FYNNEI come from the germline V gene. V lost 8 bases and J lost 3; bases outside the gene matches: 1. This CDR3 spans 13 amino acids. The CDR3 sequence: CASRTSGKETQYF. CDR3 DNA sequence: TGTGCCAGCCGGACTAGCGGGAAAGAGACCCAGTACTTC.

Remarks on this clone: This same CDR3 is encoded by further DNA sequences in the sample. This sequence joins TRBV11-2 and TRBJ2-7; tentatively, D is TRBD1 (5 bases). Between the trimmed V and J ends, which lost 5 bases and 3 bases, there was a span of 8 bases. This CDR3 has 12 residues. Germline assignment: CDR1 SGHAT and CDR2 FQNNGV. CDR3 sequence: CASSRDSYEQYF. Written as DNA, the CDR3 is TGTGCCAGCAGCCGAGACAGCTACGAGCAGTACTTC.

This clone was recorded a few times. V and J are TRBV7-2 and TRBJ1-1; D uncertain. V lost 5 bases and J 4 bases, leaving 8 bases between the germline ends. Germline V CDR1 and CDR2: SGHTA, FQGNSA. CDR3 size: 12 residues. Here the CDR3 reads CASSPRVTEAFF. For the CDR3, the DNA is TGTGCCAGCAGCCCCCGGGTCACTGAAGCTTTCTTT.

The V call is TRBV10-1, the J call TRBJ2-1; 12 bases match TRBD2. Germline V gives CDR1 WNHNN, CDR2 SYGVQD (reference sequence). CDR3 length equals 15 residues. V lost 4 bases to trimming and J lost 7 bases; unmatched junction nucleotides: 5. CDR3 DNA: TGCGCCAGCAGTGCCCTAGCGGGAGGGGGAAATGAGCAGTTCTTC. Amino acids: CASSALAGGGNEQFF.

The chain couples TRBV18 to TRBJ2-6, with 9 bases that match TRBD1. The CDR3 has 19 amino acids. Per the germline V gene, CDR1 is KGHSH and CDR2 is LQKENI. J was trimmed by 4 bases and V by 1 base; bases with no gene match: 11. CDR3 region: CASSPLLGQGIVGANVLTF. The DNA for the CDR3 is TGTGCCAGCTCACCACTTCTAGGACAGGGGATAGTGGGGGCCAACGTCCTGACTTTC.

The chain employs TRBV6-4 and TRBJ2-1; 9 bases map to TRBD2. The ends lost 2 bases at V and 3 bases at J; junction bases unmatched: 8. CDR3 length: 17 amino acids. CDR1 and CDR2 from the germline V gene are MRHNA and SNTAGT. The CDR3 DNA reads as TGTGCCAGCAGTGACACCGTAGCGGGAGCAGGCTACAATGAGCAGTTCTTC. Protein product: CASSDTVAGAGYNEQFF.

The chain recombines TRBV5-1 with TRBJ2-1, with TRBD2 matching over 13 bases. V gave up 6 bases and J gave up 6 bases; unmatched junction bases: 9. The CDR3 has 16 amino acids. Germline values: CDR1 SGHRS, CDR2 YFSETQ. The CDR3 is CASTALLAGGRNEQFF. For the CDR3, the DNA is TGCGCCAGCACCGCCCTACTAGCGGGAGGGCGCAATGAGCAGTTCTTC.

V gene TRBV28 combines with J gene TRBJ2-1; 10 nucleotides agree with TRBD2. The V gene's germline CDR1 is MDHEN and CDR2 SYDVKM. The CDR3 covers 14 residues. The V gene end was trimmed by 8 bases and the J gene end by 4 bases; junction bases not matched to a gene: 5. The CDR3 DNA reads TGTGCCAGCTGTAGCGGGAGGCCGTACAATGAGCAGTTCTTC. Translating gives CASCSGRPYNEQFF. Full variable domain (remainder filled in from reference TRBV28 and TRBJ2-1): DVKVTQSSRYLVKRTGEKVFLECVQDMDHENMFWYRQDPGLGLRLIYFSYDVKMKEKGDIPEGYSVSREKKERFSLILESASTNQTSMYLCASCSGRPYNEQFFGPGTRLTVL.

The CDR3: CASSAGGFSGNTIYF. The DNA of the CDR3 is TGTGCCAGCAGTGCGGGGGGATTCTCTGGAAACACCATATATTTT. The rearrangement uses TRBV6-1 and TRBJ1-3; D may be TRBD1 (5 bases). Germline CDR1 MNHNS, CDR2 SASEGT. This CDR3 contains 15 residues. The V gene lost 4 bases and the J gene lost 0 bases, with 10 bases spanning the gap.

The rearrangement joins TRBV28 to TRBJ1-5; TRBD1 might be the D (5 bases). With 6 bases removed from V and 12 bases from J, the gap between germline ends came to 15 bases. The length of the CDR3 is 12 residues. Germline CDR1 reads MDHEN; CDR2 reads SYDVKM. In DNA, the CDR3 is TGTGCCAGCAGGCAACTTCCGGGACTCCAGCATTTT. Translating it yields CASRQLPGLQHF.

This clone has more than one count but fewer than ten. The rearrangement links TRBV5-1 to TRBJ1-4; TRBD1 matches at 9 bases. The J segment lost 6 bases and the V segment lost 2 bases, leaving 5 bases of the junction unmatched. The CDR3 runs to 15 residues. Germline loops: CDR1 SGHRS, CDR2 YFSETQ. CDR3 DNA: TGCGCCAGCAGCTTAGGACAGGGGCGTCATGAAAAACTGTTTTTT. Translating it yields CASSLGQGRHEKLFF.

The chain couples TRBV5-6 to TRBJ2-5; 14 bases are a match to TRBD2. Gene TRBJ2-7 matches the end of the DNA better, so the J call may be wrong. Per germline, CDR1 SGHDT and CDR2 YYEEEE. The CDR3 has 18 amino acids. The chain's CDR3 is CASSQVKRGLAGDYEQYF. In DNA, the CDR3 is TGTGCCAGCAGCCAAGTTAAACGGGGACTAGCGGGAGACTACGAGCAGTACTTC.

This sequence joins TRBV19 and TRBJ2-3; 10 bases are shared with TRBD2. With 4 bases clipped from V and 4 bases from J, the junction kept 8 bases outside the gene matches. The CDR3 consists of 16 residues. Per the germline V gene, CDR1 is LNHDA and CDR2 is SQIVND (reference sequence). The CDR3 bases are TGTGCCAGTAGTACTTATCCCGGGACTAGCGCAGATACGCAGTATTTT. Translated: CASSTYPGTSADTQYF.

The chain carries TRBV18 and TRBJ1-5, with 9 bases that match TRBD1. CDR3 size: 15 residues. The junction had 2 bases not matched to a gene; V was cut back by 1 base and J by 4 bases. Germline V gene data show CDR1 as KGHSH and CDR2 as LQKENI. The CDR3 bases are TGTGCCAGCTCACCACGCGACAGGGGGAATCAGCCCCAGCATTTT. Protein product: CASSPRDRGNQPQHF.

Notes on this clone: One end of the junction does not line up with germline, which may come from a read error. The rearrangement uses TRBV30 and TRBJ1-3; TRBD1 is a possible D gene (5 bases). The CDR3 covers 13 residues. Per germline, CDR1 GTSNPN and CDR2 SVGIG (reference sequence). CDR3 bases: TGTGCCTGGGCAGGGTTCTCTGGAAACACCACATATTTT. Translated, it gives CAWAGFSGNTTYF. Supplemented by reference TRBV30 and TRBJ1-3, the full variable domain reads SQTIHQWPATLVQPVGSPLSLECTVEGTSNPNLYWYRQAAGRGLQLLFYSVGIGQISSEVPQNLSASRPQDRQFILSSKKLLLSDSGFYLCAWAGFSGNTTYFGEGSWLTVV.

This clone was counted once. The rearrangement links TRBV5-5 to TRBJ2-3; D might be TRBD2 (5 bases). Deletions cut 4 bases from V and 4 bases from J, with 10 bases between. The germline V gene encodes CDR1 SGHKS and CDR2 YYEKEE (reference sequence). CDR3 size: 13 residues. In DNA, the CDR3 is TGTGCCAGCAGCGGGAGCAGTGCAGATACGCAGTATTTT. This sequence encodes CASSGSSADTQYF.

This chain uses TRBV7-2 with TRBJ1-4, with TRBD1 matching over 7 bases. The CDR3 extends over 14 amino acids. Germline V gives CDR1 SGHTA, CDR2 FQGNSA. With V trimmed by 2 bases and J by 9 bases, 6 bases remained unmatched. CDR3 region: CASSLIQGNKKLFF. The CDR3 DNA is TGTGCCAGCAGCTTAATACAGGGGAACAAAAAACTGTTTTTT.

This chain links TRBV10-2 with TRBJ2-1, with 7 nucleotides matching TRBD2. The CDR3 sequence is 14 residues long. Per the germline V gene, CDR1 is WSHSY and CDR2 is SAAADI. With 8 bases clipped from V and 5 bases from J, the junction kept 9 bases outside the gene matches. The chain's CDR3 is CASDQRDRNNEQFF. In DNA, the CDR3 is TGCGCCAGCGACCAGCGGGATCGGAACAATGAGCAGTTCTTC.

This clone showed up just a few times. This chain uses TRBV19 with TRBJ2-1; TRBD2 matches 8 bases. The J segment lost 4 bases and the V segment lost 4 bases, leaving 6 bases of the junction unmatched. Per the germline V gene, CDR1 is LNHDA and CDR2 is SQIVND (reference sequence). The length of the CDR3 is 15 residues. CDR3 nucleotides: TGTGCCAGTAGTACGGGAGGGGTGTCGTACAATGAGCAGTTCTTC. Residues: CASSTGGVSYNEQFF.

The rearrangement joins TRBV6-6 to TRBJ2-5, with a weak D call TRBD2 (5 bases). This CDR3 spans 15 amino acids. Germline V gene data show CDR1 as MNHNY and CDR2 as SVGAGI (reference sequence). V gave up 0 bases and J gave up 4 bases, with 12 bases separating them. The CDR3 sequence is CASSYSRGYRETQYF. The CDR3 DNA is TGTGCCAGCAGTTACTCAAGAGGGTACCGAGAGACCCAGTACTTC.

Only a few counts were recorded for this clone. The chain is built from TRBV19 and TRBJ2-5; 7 positions match TRBD1. Germline values: CDR1 LNHDA, CDR2 SQIVND (reference sequence). With V trimmed by 2 bases and J by 4 bases, 7 bases remained unmatched. The CDR3 contains 15 residues. The CDR3 bases are TGTGCCAGTAGTATAACCCTGACAGGGAGAGAGACCCAGTACTTC. It yields the protein CASSITLTGRETQYF.

This chain joins TRBV30 and TRBJ1-5; D remains unclear. The CDR3 is 15 amino acids. Trimming removed 0 bases from V and 1 base from J, with 10 bases in between. Germline values: CDR1 GTSNPN, CDR2 SVGIG (reference sequence). The CDR3 DNA follows: TGTGCCTGGAGTGTGTCGGGCGGGAGCAATCAGCCCCAGCATTTT. Translation gives CAWSVSGGSNQPQHF.

This CDR3 is CASSMTVGNTEAFF. The CDR3 nucleotides are TGTGCCAGCAGCATGACTGTGGGGAACACTGAAGCTTTCTTT. V and J are TRBV7-8 and TRBJ1-1; D is undetermined. V was trimmed by 5 bases and J by 1 base, leaving 11 bases between them. The length of the CDR3 is 14 residues. CDR1 and CDR2 from the germline V gene are SGHVS and FQNEAQ. The full variable domain, its missing parts supplied by reference TRBV7-8 and TRBJ1-1, is GAGVSQSPRYKVAKRGQDVALRCDPISGHVSLFWYQQALGQGPEFLTYFQNEAQLDKSGLPSDRFFAERPEGSVSTLKIQRTQQEDSAVYLCASSMTVGNTEAFFGQGTRLTVV.

This clone has a single count. The chain links TRBV2 to TRBJ2-7, with TRBD2 matching over 7 bases. The V gene's germline CDR1 is SNHLY and CDR2 FYNNEI. This CDR3 spans 13 amino acids. Losses at the gene ends were 6 bases for V and 6 bases for J; bases not matched to a gene: 8. The CDR3 DNA reads TGTGCCAGCAGCGGGACCTTAGCGGGCGAGCAGTACTTC. Translating gives CASSGTLAGEQYF.